This entry lists 14 T cell receptor beta chains sequenced from one sample in a study of control samples from healthy donors and cancer patients. Produced via immunoSEQ multiplex PCR; TCRdb's table is partial and in-frame only. In the table there are roughly 150,000 clones, 80% to 90% of which are singletons. The sample consisted of blood. The receptors shown here come from a man between 18 and 35 years old in good health.

This rearrangement joins TRBV7-2 to TRBJ2-4; D is uncertain. V lost 1 base and J lost 0, with 4 bases in between. CDR1 is SGHTA, CDR2 FQGNSA, per germline. This CDR3 is 14 amino acids long. The CDR3 reads CASSLVGAKNIQYF. In DNA, the CDR3 is TGTGCCAGCAGCTTAGTCGGAGCCAAAAACATTCAGTACTTC.

This clone is a singleton in its sample. The chain employs TRBV7-3 and TRBJ1-4, with unresolved D. CDR1 and CDR2 (germline): SGHTA, FQGTGA. The CDR3 loop spans 15 amino acids. Trimming pared 6 bases from V and 5 bases from J, leaving 16 bases between. CDR3: CASSQTGRSNEKLFF. The CDR3 DNA reads as TGTGCCAGCAGTCAGACTGGACGGTCGAATGAAAAACTGTTTTTT.

V gene TRBV30 combines with J gene TRBJ1-5; no firm D call. Trimming took 3 bases from V and 1 from J, leaving 13 bases between them. This CDR3 is built from 15 residues. The germline CDR1 and CDR2 sequences are GTSNPN and SVGIG (reference sequence). In DNA form, the CDR3 reads TGTGCCTGGAGCCTGACGGCTCCGAGCAATCAGCCCCAGCATTTT. Residues: CAWSLTAPSNQPQHF.

This clone was recorded only once. The chain is built from TRBV7-2 and TRBJ2-7; D may be TRBD1 (6 bases). This CDR3 spans 13 amino acids. Germline CDR1 reads SGHTA; CDR2 reads FQGNSA. The ends were cut back, 4 bases at V and 0 bases at J, with 7 bases in the middle. The DNA for the CDR3 is TGTGCCAGCAGCTCACAGGGCTCCTACGAGCAGTACTTC. It yields the protein CASSSQGSYEQYF.

For the CDR3, the DNA is TGTGCCAGCAGCCCCTATCTCGGGAATTCACCCCTCCACTTT. This codes for CASSPYLGNSPLHF. The chain employs TRBV14 and TRBJ1-6; no reliable D call. CDR3 size: 14 residues. V dropped 4 bases and J dropped 7 bases, with 11 bases sitting between them. Germline loops: CDR1 SGHDN, CDR2 FVKESK. Drawing the rest from reference TRBV14 and TRBJ1-6, the complete variable domain is EAGVTQFPSHSVIEKGQTVTLRCDPISGHDNLYWYRRVMGKEIKFLLHFVKESKQDESGMPNNRFLAERTGGTYSTLKVQPAELEDSGVYFCASSPYLGNSPLHFGNGTRLTVT.

V and J are TRBV5-6 and TRBJ2-7; TRBD1 agrees at 9 bases. Germline CDR1 reads SGHDT; CDR2 reads YYEEEE. With V trimmed by 2 bases and J by 3 bases, 6 bases remained unmatched. There are 15 residues in the CDR3. The CDR3 DNA is TGTGCCAGCAGCTTAGGACAGGGGTTCTACTACGAGCAGTACTTC. It specifies CASSLGQGFYYEQYF.

V and J are TRBV7-2 and TRBJ1-1, with 11 positions matching TRBD1. CDR3 length: 15 residues. V lost 1 base to trimming and J lost 5 bases; unmatched junction nucleotides: 3. The germline V gene has CDR1 SGHTA and CDR2 FQGNSA. The CDR3 protein is CASSLEGQGETEAFF. The CDR3 DNA reads TGTGCCAGCAGCTTAGAGGGACAGGGGGAAACTGAAGCTTTCTTT.

This chain links TRBV5-8 with TRBJ2-3; no reliable D call. Trimming shortened V by 4 bases and J by 2 bases, and 14 bases separated the two germline ends. CDR1 and CDR2 from the germline V gene are SGHTS and YDEGEE. The CDR3 spans 15 residues. The CDR3 here is CASSPWVADTDTQYF. The DNA for the CDR3 is TGTGCCAGCAGCCCCTGGGTAGCCGACACAGATACGCAGTATTTT.

This clone showed up just a few times. The chain recombines TRBV28 with TRBJ1-3; the match to TRBD1 covers 8 bases. This CDR3 comprises 15 residues. Germline trimming cut 10 bases from V and 2 bases from J; bases unmatched to any gene: 10. The germline CDR1 and CDR2 sequences are MDHEN and SYDVKM. The CDR3 protein is CATRGRGSAGNTIYF. The CDR3 nucleotides are TGTGCCACCAGGGGGCGCGGGTCTGCTGGAAACACCATATATTTT. The full variable domain, in which reference TRBV28 and TRBJ1-3 provide the parts outside the CDR3, is DVKVTQSSRYLVKRTGEKVFLECVQDMDHENMFWYRQDPGLGLRLIYFSYDVKMKEKGDIPEGYSVSREKKERFSLILESASTNQTSMYLCATRGRGSAGNTIYFGEGSWLTVV.

The chain couples TRBV5-1 to TRBJ1-6, with D perhaps matching TRBD1 (5 bases). The CDR3 loop spans 15 amino acids. Germline V gives CDR1 SGHRS, CDR2 YFSETQ. Trimming pared 0 bases from V and 10 bases from J, leaving 14 bases between. CDR3: CASSLDPGGTSPLHF. The CDR3 DNA sequence: TGCGCCAGCAGCTTGGACCCCGGGGGGACCTCACCCCTCCACTTT.

The chain employs TRBV19 and TRBJ1-1; D unresolved. V was cut by 1 base and J by 5 bases, with 5 bases left in between. The CDR3 length is 12 residues. The germline CDR1 and CDR2 sequences are LNHDA and SQIVND (reference sequence). CDR3 in DNA: TGTGCCAGTAGTATAGGGGAGACTGAAGCTTTCTTT. Its protein product is CASSIGETEAFF.

The chain recombines TRBV5-4 with TRBJ1-1; D unresolved. The CDR3 covers 14 residues. Trimming took off 3 bases at V and 5 bases at J, with 14 bases between the two ends. In germline, CDR1 is SGHNT, CDR2 YYREEE (reference sequence). Written as DNA, the CDR3 is TGTGCCAGCAGCTGGATGGGAAAGAGGACTGAAGCTTTCTTT. Translation: CASSWMGKRTEAFF.

The chain is built from TRBV6-5 and TRBJ2-3; 11 bases map to TRBD1. With 4 bases clipped from V and 4 bases from J, the junction kept 4 bases outside the gene matches. Germline V gene lookup returns CDR1 MNHEY and CDR2 SVGAGI. This CDR3 comprises 15 residues. Written as DNA, the CDR3 is TGTGCCAGCAGTTCCGGGACAGGGGGGCCAGATACGCAGTATTTT. Translation gives CASSSGTGGPDTQYF.

The chain joins TRBV2 to TRBJ1-5, with D maybe TRBD1 (5 bases). Trimming took off 1 base at V and 10 bases at J, with 14 bases between the two ends. Germline CDR1 and CDR2: SNHLY and FYNNEI. The CDR3 is 14 amino acids. CDR3 protein: CASSEVEGSSPQHF. The CDR3 region has the DNA TGTGCCAGCAGTGAAGTCGAGGGGTCGAGTCCCCAGCATTTT.